Each of the 21 T cell receptor beta chains below was sequenced from the same sample in a study of blood T cell repertoires in COVID-19. Profiled with immunoSEQ multiplex PCR; TCRdb holds only in-frame clones, not every one. This table holds approximately 150,000 clones, 86% found once. Input material: peripheral blood. Receptors were obtained from a man in his 70s with acute or convalescent COVID-19.

V gene TRBV7-2 combines with J gene TRBJ2-1; 8 nucleotides line up with TRBD2. The CDR3 contains 13 residues. Germline V lookup: CDR1 SGHTA, CDR2 FQGNSA. V lost 10 bases and J lost 2; bases outside the gene matches: 4. The CDR3 spells CANGGGPYNEQFF. Written as DNA, the CDR3 is TGTGCCAACGGGGGGGGCCCCTACAATGAGCAGTTCTTC.

This chain uses TRBV29-1 with TRBJ2-1; 9 nucleotides match TRBD2. Germline V gene lookup returns CDR1 SQVTM and CDR2 ANQGSEA. Trimming removed 1 base from V and 12 bases from J; junction bases left unmatched: 4. The CDR3 is made up of 12 amino acids. The CDR3 reads CSVEGGGRGQFF. DNA of the CDR3: TGCAGCGTTGAAGGAGGCGGGAGGGGGCAGTTCTTC.

The chain has TRBV5-1 and TRBJ2-1, with 9 bases matching TRBD2. This CDR3 has 14 residues. Germline CDR1 and CDR2: SGHRS and YFSETQ. V gave up 1 base and J gave up 5 bases; unmatched junction bases: 1. The CDR3: CASSLRTSDNEQFF. The CDR3 DNA is TGCGCCAGCAGCTTGAGGACTAGCGACAATGAGCAGTTCTTC.

The chain links TRBV7-8 to TRBJ2-5, with D possibly being TRBD1 (6 bases). The V end was cut by 3 bases, the J end by 4 bases, with 9 bases between. Germline V lookup: CDR1 SGHVS, CDR2 FQNEAQ. The CDR3 covers 13 residues. CDR3 in amino acids: CASSLGRGETQYF. The CDR3 bases are TGTGCCAGCAGCTTGGGCAGGGGAGAGACCCAGTACTTC. Supplemented by reference TRBV7-8 and TRBJ2-5, the full variable domain reads GAGVSQSPRYKVAKRGQDVALRCDPISGHVSLFWYQQALGQGPEFLTYFQNEAQLDKSGLPSDRFFAERPEGSVSTLKIQRTQQEDSAVYLCASSLGRGETQYFGPGTRLLVL.

The V gene is TRBV19, the J gene TRBJ1-4; 7 positions match TRBD1. V lost 5 bases, J lost 0 bases, and 6 bases stayed unmatched. Germline CDR1 reads LNHDA; CDR2 reads SQIVND (reference sequence). This CDR3 contains 16 residues. DNA for the CDR3: TGTGCCAGTAGTTCTCGGGACAGTGCAACTAATGAAAAACTGTTTTTT. Amino acid sequence: CASSSRDSATNEKLFF.

The chain joins TRBV9 to TRBJ1-1, with a possible D match to TRBD1 (6 bases). V lost 3 bases, J lost 3 bases, and 12 bases lay in between. CDR1 and CDR2 (germline): SGDLS, YYNGEE. The CDR3 is 14 residues long. The chain's CDR3 is CASSARDTDTEAFF. DNA of the CDR3: TGTGCCAGCAGCGCACGGGACACAGACACTGAAGCTTTCTTT. The variable domain in full, completed from reference TRBV9 and TRBJ1-1, reads DSGVTQTPKHLITATGQRVTLRCSPRSGDLSVYWYQQSLDQGLQFLIQYYNGEERAKGNILERFSAQQFPDLHSELNLSSLELGDSALYFCASSARDTDTEAFFGQGTRLTVV.

This clone showed up just a few times. This chain connects TRBV13 to TRBJ2-1; 12 positions agree with TRBD2. CDR3 size: 16 residues. The V segment lost 3 bases and the J segment 4 bases; nucleotides outside the gene matches: 4. CDR1 and CDR2 (germline): PRHDT, FYEKMQ (reference sequence). CDR3 sequence reads: CASSFRLAGDYNEQFF. CDR3 in DNA: TGTGCCAGCAGCTTCCGACTAGCGGGAGATTACAATGAGCAGTTCTTC.

J is TRBJ2-1 and V is TRBV6-5; 7 bases match TRBD2. CDR1 is MNHEY, CDR2 SVGAGI, per germline. The V and J ends lost 5 bases and 7 bases, in that order; junction bases with no gene match: 11. This CDR3 is 15 amino acids long. The CDR3 region is CASSPRRSGENEQFF. The CDR3 DNA is TGTGCCAGCAGTCCCCGGAGGAGCGGGGAGAATGAGCAGTTCTTC.

J is TRBJ2-7 and V is TRBV4-2, with D maybe TRBD2 (5 bases). This CDR3 spans 12 amino acids. Germline loops: CDR1 LGHNA, CDR2 YNFKEQ. Trimming shortened V by 5 bases and J by 6 bases, and 11 bases separated the two germline ends. DNA of the CDR3: TGTGCCAGCAGCGCTCCTAGCCCCGAGCAGTACTTC. Amino acids: CASSAPSPEQYF.

The CDR3 DNA reads TGTGCCAGCAGCGAAAACTTGGGCGATGAGCAGTTCTTC. It translates to CASSENLGDEQFF. The chain combines TRBV21-1 with TRBJ2-1; the listed D gene, TRBD1, was not tested against the DNA. TRBV21-1 is a known pseudogene. This CDR3 has 13 residues.

The rearrangement links TRBV23-1 to TRBJ2-3, with TRBD1 matching over 9 bases. TRBV23-1 belongs to the ORF category, with a function that is uncertain. V lost 7 bases and J lost 2; bases outside the gene matches: 7. The CDR3 sequence is 15 residues long. The CDR3 region is CASNPTGGNTDTQYF. The CDR3 DNA reads as TGCGCCAGCAACCCGACAGGGGGTAACACAGATACGCAGTATTTT.

The CDR3 DNA is TGTGCCAGCAGCTTCTTCCGGGACTACAATGAGCAGTTCTTC. It translates to CASSFFRDYNEQFF. V is TRBV11-1 and J is TRBJ2-1; possible D gene TRBD2, 5 bases. V shed 3 bases and J shed 3 bases, with 9 bases lying between them. Germline values: CDR1 SGHAT, CDR2 FQDESV (reference sequence). CDR3 length: 14 amino acids.

CDR3 bases: TGCGCCAGCGCCCGAGACAGGGACCACGAGCAGTACTTC. As protein: CASARDRDHEQYF. The V and J genes are TRBV5-1 and TRBJ2-7; TRBD1 agrees at 7 bases. Germline trimming cut 7 bases from V and 5 bases from J; bases unmatched to any gene: 9. The CDR3 is 13 amino acids. From germline, CDR1 is SGHRS and CDR2 YFSETQ.

The sample holds a few counts of this clone. The chain uses TRBV25-1 and TRBJ1-3; 8 bases align to TRBD1. The V segment lost 8 bases and the J segment 4 bases; nucleotides outside the gene matches: 10. Germline V gene data show CDR1 as MGHDK and CDR2 as SYGVNS. The CDR3 consists of 15 residues. The CDR3 DNA reads TGTGCCAGCGGGACAGGCGATCGGTACGGAAACACCATATATTTT. It yields the protein CASGTGDRYGNTIYF.

The chain employs TRBV11-2 and TRBJ1-2; TRBD1 is a possible D gene (6 bases). V was trimmed by 5 bases and J by 8 bases, leaving 21 bases between them. Germline loops: CDR1 SGHAT, CDR2 FQNNGV. There are 15 residues in the CDR3. The CDR3 spells CASSPAGGGGYGYTF. The CDR3 DNA reads as TGTGCCAGCAGCCCCGCCGGAGGGGGGGGCTACGGCTACACCTTC.

This sequence joins TRBV9 and TRBJ2-1, with 11 bases matching TRBD2. V trimming: 2 bases; J trimming: 7 bases; junction bases outside the gene matches: 8. The CDR3 totals 16 residues. Germline lookup yields CDR1 SGDLS and CDR2 YYNGEE. The CDR3 region is CASSVLFSGGGNEQFF. The CDR3 region has the DNA TGTGCCAGCAGCGTCCTCTTTAGCGGGGGGGGTAATGAGCAGTTCTTC.

The V and J genes are TRBV28 and TRBJ1-3; TRBD1 matches 7 bases. V lost 5 bases to trimming and J lost 0 bases; unmatched junction nucleotides: 7. This CDR3 region has 16 residues. CDR1 MDHEN and CDR2 SYDVKM come from the germline V gene. CDR3 protein: CASSVTGTISGNTIYF. CDR3 nucleotides: TGTGCCAGCAGTGTGACAGGGACCATCTCTGGAAACACCATATATTTT. Full variable domain (rest looked up from reference TRBV28 and TRBJ1-3): DVKVTQSSRYLVKRTGEKVFLECVQDMDHENMFWYRQDPGLGLRLIYFSYDVKMKEKGDIPEGYSVSREKKERFSLILESASTNQTSMYLCASSVTGTISGNTIYFGEGSWLTVV.

This chain uses TRBV19 with TRBJ1-1; D uncertain. Trimming took off 5 bases at V and 1 base at J, with 8 bases between the two ends. Germline lookup yields CDR1 LNHDA and CDR2 SQIVND (reference sequence). The CDR3 loop spans 13 amino acids. CDR3 sequence: CASSPRGNTEAFF. The CDR3 DNA reads TGTGCCAGTAGTCCACGGGGGAACACTGAAGCTTTCTTT.

The chain has TRBV6-5 and TRBJ2-2; the D gene is possibly TRBD2 (6 bases). The length of the CDR3 is 15 residues. Per germline, CDR1 MNHEY and CDR2 SVGAGI. Trimming pared 7 bases from V and 5 bases from J, leaving 17 bases between. Written as DNA, the CDR3 is TGTGCCAGCATCAGAACAGGCCGGGGGACCGGGGAGCTGTTTTTT. Translation gives CASIRTGRGTGELFF.

The rearrangement links TRBV4-3 to TRBJ2-1; the match to TRBD2 covers 8 bases. J was trimmed by 5 bases and V by 0 bases; bases with no gene match: 9. This CDR3 comprises 17 residues. Germline V gene lookup returns CDR1 LGHNA and CDR2 YSLEER. CDR3 sequence (DNA): TGCGCCAGCAGCCAAGATCAGGAGCGGGAGAGACACAATGAGCAGTTCTTC. It codes for CASSQDQERERHNEQFF.

The rearrangement uses TRBV29-1 and TRBJ2-5; possible D gene TRBD1, 6 bases. Germline lookup yields CDR1 SQVTM and CDR2 ANQGSEA. CDR3 size: 13 residues. V gave up 0 bases and J gave up 5 bases, with 10 bases separating them. This CDR3 reads CSVEDPGAETQYF. The CDR3 region has the DNA TGCAGCGTTGAAGATCCAGGGGCTGAGACCCAGTACTTC.